This T cell receptor beta chain derives from a study of blood T cells in healthy people across ages. Study findings and constraints: Long-lived donors had more naive CD4+ cells and higher diversity than aged donors. Per-million-T-cell TCR beta diversity fell roughly linearly with age.

Per germline, CDR1 DFQATT and CDR2 SNEGSKA (reference sequence). This CDR3 has 13 residues. Trimming took 7 bases from V and 1 from J, leaving 13 bases between them. Together with a sample-barcoded 5' primer, a J-beta primer mix was included in a second PCR lasting about 6 to 11 cycles. TCRdb re-called the 5' RACE reads through MiXCR, storing one row per CDR3 protein. In the table there are 600,000 or so distinct CDR3 sequences, around 48% of which are singletons. Worth noting for this clonotype: Its antigen is not identified.

The V gene is TRBV20-1, the J gene TRBJ1-1; possibly TRBD1 for D (6 bases). The source material was blood. The receptor's source is an older man in good health. The CDR3 DNA reads as TGCAGTGGATCCGGGGGGGCGAACACTGAAGCTTTCTTT. Translated: CSGSGGANTEAFF.